The next 17 T cell receptor beta chains were all read from a single sample in a study of cytomegalovirus exposure and HLA in healthy donors (dated by TCRdb to between 2016 and 2019). The protocol used for the library was the immunoSEQ multiplex PCR assay. The multiplex PCR relied on a mix of 60 forward primers for TCR Vbeta segments and 13 reverse primers for TCR Jbeta segments. The table comes from immuneACCESS by way of TCRdb, which keeps in-frame sequences with V and J called. Part of the clones is missing from these tables; in studies checked, under half for an unresolved V gene and the rest for unknown reasons. The sample table shows tens of thousands of clones, and approximately 63% are seen once. The leading ten clones occupy around 6.3% of the sample. Sequenced input: PBMCs. The receptors come from a woman under 40 in good health and CMV-seronegative.

The gene calls are TRBV7-2 and TRBJ2-2, with a possible D match to TRBD1 (6 bases). The CDR3 runs 16 residues. Per germline, CDR1 SGHTA and CDR2 FQGNSA. Deletions cut 1 base from V and 2 bases from J, with 11 bases between. In DNA form, the CDR3 reads TGTGCCAGCAGCTTAGGAAACAGGGTTAACACCGGGGAGCTGTTTTTT. Translated, it gives CASSLGNRVNTGELFF.

This clone was detected only a few times. The chain combines TRBV7-9 with TRBJ1-1, with D possibly being TRBD1 (5 bases). V was cut by 5 bases and J by 0 bases, with 13 bases left in between. CDR3 length: 15 amino acids. The V gene's germline CDR1 is SEHNR and CDR2 FQNEAQ (reference sequence). The CDR3 nucleotides read TGTGCCAGCAGCCCCCGCCGGGGGATGAACACTGAAGCTTTCTTT. Translation: CASSPRRGMNTEAFF.

The rearrangement uses TRBV10-3 and TRBJ2-3; 11 bases map to TRBD2. Losses at the gene ends were 3 bases for V and 2 bases for J; bases not matched to a gene: 4. Germline V CDR1 and CDR2: ENHRY, SYGVKD. CDR3 size: 16 residues. For the CDR3, the DNA is TGTGCCATCAGTGAACTAGCGGGGGCGACCACAGATACGCAGTATTTT. Translating gives CAISELAGATTDTQYF.

The chain recombines TRBV2 with TRBJ2-7; 7 nucleotides agree with TRBD1. The CDR3 sequence is 14 residues long. Germline-derived CDR1 and CDR2 are SNHLY and FYNNEI. V shed 4 bases, J shed 4 bases, and the junction held 7 bases outside the gene matches. In DNA form, the CDR3 reads TGTGCCAGCAGTGGGCCCAGGGGGATGTACGAGCAGTACTTC. This codes for CASSGPRGMYEQYF.

This clone was seen a handful of times. This sequence joins TRBV5-1 and TRBJ2-1; D is unresolved. Per the germline V gene, CDR1 is SGHRS and CDR2 is YFSETQ. The CDR3 totals 13 residues. V lost 6 bases and J lost 4, with 11 bases in between. As DNA, the CDR3 is TGCGCCAGCAACTACCTAGGATACAATGAGCAGTTCTTC. Translation: CASNYLGYNEQFF.

This chain connects TRBV4-2 to TRBJ2-7; 9 positions match TRBD1. CDR1 and CDR2 (germline): LGHNA, YNFKEQ. The V gene end was trimmed by 6 bases and the J gene end by 6 bases; junction bases not matched to a gene: 12. This CDR3 is 15 amino acids long. CDR3 DNA sequence: TGTGCCAGCAGAACCGGGACAGGGAGTTCCGGCGAGCAGTACTTC. Protein sequence: CASRTGTGSSGEQYF.

The chain has TRBV7-6 and TRBJ2-1, with 9 bases fitting TRBD1. The CDR3 has 16 amino acids. Germline assignment: CDR1 SGHVS and CDR2 FNYEAQ. J gave up 7 bases and V 0 bases, and 7 bases lay outside the gene matches. The CDR3 loop is CASSLASNRGLNEQFF. The DNA for the CDR3 is TGTGCCAGCAGCTTAGCGAGTAACAGGGGGCTAAATGAGCAGTTCTTC. The full variable domain, its missing parts supplied by reference TRBV7-6 and TRBJ2-1, is GAGVSQSPRYKVTKRGQDVALRCDPISGHVSLYWYRQALGQGPEFLTYFNYEAQQDKSGLPNDRFSAERPEGSISTLTIQRTEQRDSAMYRCASSLASNRGLNEQFFGPGTRLTVL.

The chain couples TRBV19 to TRBJ1-2; 7 nucleotides line up with TRBD1. J gave up 8 bases and V 6 bases, and 12 bases lay outside the gene matches. This CDR3 contains 14 residues. Germline V lookup: CDR1 LNHDA, CDR2 SQIVND (reference sequence). The DNA for the CDR3 is TGTGCCAGTAGCGGCAGGGGGGTAAAGTACGGCTACACCTTC. It is translated as CASSGRGVKYGYTF.

This sequence joins TRBV5-6 and TRBJ1-3, with TRBD1 as a possible D gene (6 bases). The germline V and J ends were trimmed by 5 bases and 0 bases, with 21 bases remaining between them. Germline CDR1 reads SGHDT; CDR2 reads YYEEEE. CDR3 size: 18 residues. The CDR3 coding sequence is TGTGCCAGCAGGTACGGGACACCTAGAACGAACTCTGGAAACACCATATATTTT. It translates to CASRYGTPRTNSGNTIYF. The full variable domain, in which reference TRBV5-6 and TRBJ1-3 provide the parts outside the CDR3, is DAGVTQSPTHLIKTRGQQVTLRCSPKSGHDTVSWYQQALGQGPQFIFQYYEEEERQRGNFPDRFSGHQFPNYSSELNVNALLLGDSALYLCASRYGTPRTNSGNTIYFGEGSWLTVV.

This clone appeared once. V and J are TRBV5-1 and TRBJ2-7; D is perhaps TRBD2 (6 bases). This CDR3 spans 14 amino acids. CDR1 SGHRS and CDR2 YFSETQ come from the germline V gene. The germline V and J ends were trimmed by 1 base and 0 bases, with 8 bases remaining between them. Here the CDR3 reads CASSLKGLSYEQYF. The CDR3 nucleotides read TGCGCCAGCAGCTTGAAGGGACTCTCCTACGAGCAGTACTTC.

The chain recombines TRBV2 with TRBJ2-5; 10 bases are a match to TRBD2. Trimming removed 1 base from V and 2 bases from J; junction bases left unmatched: 4. The CDR3 is 16 residues long. CDR1 is SNHLY, CDR2 FYNNEI, per germline. The chain's CDR3 is CASSEEAGGRQETQYF. The CDR3 DNA reads TGTGCCAGCAGTGAAGAAGCGGGGGGGCGTCAAGAGACCCAGTACTTC.

This chain uses TRBV4-1 with TRBJ1-5; TRBD1 matches at 11 bases. The CDR3 totals 16 residues. The germline V gene has CDR1 MGHRA and CDR2 YSYEKL. Germline trimming cut 3 bases from V and 5 bases from J; bases unmatched to any gene: 6. The CDR3 nucleotides read TGCGCCAGCAGCCAGGGAAGGACAGGGGGCGATCAGCCCCAGCATTTT. Its translation: CASSQGRTGGDQPQHF.

This chain links TRBV10-3 with TRBJ2-5; TRBD1 aligns across 10 bases. Germline loops: CDR1 ENHRY, CDR2 SYGVKD. Losses at the gene ends were 0 bases for V and 11 bases for J; bases not matched to a gene: 6. This CDR3 contains 14 residues. The CDR3 sequence: CAISESRQGAGQYF. CDR3 DNA sequence: TGTGCCATCAGTGAGTCGAGACAGGGGGCGGGGCAGTACTTC.

J is TRBJ1-2 and V is TRBV7-9; the match to TRBD1 covers 7 bases. V was pared by 5 bases and J by 4 bases, with 7 bases of the junction left unmatched. This CDR3 contains 14 residues. Germline V gene lookup returns CDR1 SEHNR and CDR2 FQNEAQ (reference sequence). The DNA of the CDR3 is TGTGCCAGCAGCGAGCGACAGGGTAGCTATGGCTACACCTTC. Residues: CASSERQGSYGYTF.

The chain couples TRBV21-1 to TRBJ1-2; the table's D call of TRBD1 was not tested on the DNA. TRBV21-1 represents a pseudogene. The CDR3 length is 20 residues. The CDR3 here is CASSKITGGGSGDNNYGYTF. CDR3 DNA: TGTGCCAGCAGCAAAATCACTGGAGGGGGCTCCGGGGATAATAACTATGGCTACACCTTC.

This clone was counted at least ten times. The chain has TRBV5-1 and TRBJ1-3; 9 bases line up with TRBD1. The CDR3 length is 15 residues. After removal of 5 bases from V and 8 bases from J, the junction contained 11 bases not matched to a gene. The germline V gene encodes CDR1 SGHRS and CDR2 YFSETQ. The CDR3: CASRQQGQGADTIYF. The CDR3 nucleotides are TGCGCCAGCAGACAGCAGGGACAGGGTGCTGACACCATATATTTT.

In its sample, this clone was seen a few times. The chain has TRBV11-3 and TRBJ2-1; 10 bases align to TRBD2. The CDR3 sequence is 14 residues long. Germline CDR1 reads SGHNT; CDR2 reads YENEEA. Losses at the gene ends were 5 bases for V and 10 bases for J; bases not matched to a gene: 8. The CDR3 DNA reads TGTGCCAGCAGCAAAGGACTAGCGGTAGGGGAGCAGTTCTTC. Residues: CASSKGLAVGEQFF.